This T cell receptor (beta chain) was found in a study of identifying expanded T cells in peripheral blood. Assay: immunoSEQ multiplex PCR; the TCRdb copy retains only in-frame clones and omits some. The sample carries about 94,000 clones, roughly 90% recorded once. A note on this clone: One end of the junction does not line up with germline, which may come from a read error.

Germline CDR1 SNHLY, CDR2 FYNNEI. The CDR3 covers 12 residues. The receptor comes from a person aged 18 to 75 in good health. Sequenced sample: blood. The chain couples TRBV2 to TRBJ2-6, with 9 bases lining up with TRBD1. The CDR3: CASTPGTGYVAF. The CDR3 region has the DNA TGTGCCAGCACTCCTGGGACAGGGTATGTGGCTTTC.